This T cell receptor (beta chain) derives from a study of identical twins. A universal primer site arose from template switching, and cDNA bore unique molecular identifiers. One entry per CDR3 protein, called by TCRdb with MiXCR from the 5' RACE reads. The table records roughly 490,000 distinct CDR3 sequences, roughly 13% of them present only once. The CDR3 runs to 14 residues. From germline, CDR1 is LNHDA and CDR2 SQIVND (reference sequence). V lost 2 bases to trimming and J lost 4 bases, with 9 bases between them. Whole-study findings and limits: In zero-insertion analyses, partial confounding could arise from invariant MAIT and iNKT cells.

There were only healthy Caucasians among the donors. This clonotype has at least ten counts. Its antigen is unidentified. The same data also went into a second study, on yellow fever vaccine responses in identical twins.

The clonotype comes from a woman under 30 in good health. This sequence joins TRBV19 and TRBJ2-1, with D maybe TRBD1 (5 bases). Source material: CD4+ T cells sorted from blood. The CDR3 nucleotides read TGTGCCAGTAGTATACAGGGATCTTACAATGAGCAGTTCTTC. Protein product: CASSIQGSYNEQFF.